This record concerns one T cell receptor (beta chain) sequence. The antigen remains undetermined. This CDR3 spans 12 amino acids. The trim removed 6 bases at V and 13 bases at J, leaving 8 bases unmatched. CDR1 is MNHNS and CDR2 is SASEGT in the germline V gene. The data were taken from a study of OX40 agonist ivuxolimab in advanced cancers. Study in general: Every 2 weeks, patients got intravenous ivuxolimab at one of six dose levels (0.01-10 mg/kg). Study-wide findings and caveats: Partial responders dosed at 0.1-3.0 mg/kg displayed clonal expansion ranking among the lowest. In general, CD8+ T cells held more expanded clones than CD4+ did, on average.

TCRdb's table, derived via immunoSEQ multiplex PCR, lists solely in-frame clones and lacks some. The sample yields about 110,000 clones, about 91% seen once. The sampling schedule covered blood at baseline, cycle 4 day 1, and cycle 7 day 1. The J gene is TRBJ2-3, the V gene TRBV6-1; 9 positions match TRBD1. The source material was CD4+ or CD8+ T cells sorted from blood, sampled in a trial of the OX40 agonist ivuxolimab. The sequence came from an adult with an advanced solid tumor such as melanoma, head and neck, liver or kidney cancer. The CDR3 coding sequence is TGTGCCAGCAGCTCACAGGGGGCGAGGAAGTATTTT. Translating gives CASSSQGARKYF.